A selection of T cell receptor beta chains follows, all from one sample in a study of PD-L1 blockade in urothelial cancer. Libraries were prepared by immunoSEQ multiplex PCR; TCRdb keeps only in-frame clonotypes and omits some of them. This sample has about 76,000 clones, with approximately 90% found just once. Sequences were derived from PBMCs, sampled around atezolizumab (anti-PD-L1) treatment. The source is a woman of 80 years or more with urothelial cancer. The CDR3 runs from the conserved cysteine through the conserved F or W. The D gene is left open where the match is weak. Part of the rows lack a size; the others show once, few, many or a class for expanded clones.

>TRBJ2-1|TRBD1|.|TRBV27
CASSYAQGAGEQFF
TGTGCCAGCAGTTATGCACAGGGGGCTGGTGAGCAGTTCTTC
>TRBJ1-5|TRBD1|.|TRBV18
CASSGEQGAQQPQHF
TGTGCCAGCTCCGGAGAACAGGGGGCTCAGCAGCCCCAGCATTTT
>TRBJ1-5|.|.|TRBV28
CASSLMRDQPQHF
TGTGCCAGCAGTTTAATGAGGGATCAGCCCCAGCATTTT
>TRBJ2-3|.|.|TRBV27
CASSSRTRGAADTQYF
TGTGCCAGCAGTTCTCGGACTAGGGGGGCCGCAGATACGCAGTATTTT
>TRBJ1-1|TRBD1|.|TRBV5-1
CASSLQQGAEAFF
TGCGCCAGCAGCTTGCAGCAGGGGGCTGAAGCTTTCTTT
>TRBJ2-3|TRBD1|.|TRBV27
CASRTGQQESDTQYF
TGTGCCAGCAGGACGGGACAGCAGGAGTCAGATACGCAGTATTTT
>TRBJ1-1|TRBD1|.|TRBV6-5
CASSGTGSSTEAFF
TGTGCCAGCAGTGGGACAGGGAGTAGCACTGAAGCTTTCTTT
>TRBJ1-2|.|.|TRBV27
CASSPSGGVGGYTF
TGTGCCAGCAGTCCCTCGGGGGGGGTGGGAGGCTACACCTTC
>TRBJ2-2|TRBD2|.|TRBV6-1
CASSGGLAGVELFF
TGTGCCAGCAGTGGGGGACTAGCGGGAGTGGAGCTGTTTTTT
>TRBJ2-1|TRBD1|.|TRBV27
CASSKQGAQSKQFF
TGTGCCAGCAGCAAACAGGGGGCGCAATCTAAGCAGTTCTTC
>TRBJ1-3|.|.|TRBV7-9
CASSHQGGSGNTIYF
TGTGCCAGCAGCCACCAGGGAGGCTCTGGAAACACCATATATTTT
>TRBJ2-3|TRBD2|.|TRBV29-1
CSAGAGGNTDTQYF
TGCAGCGCTGGAGCGGGAGGGAACACAGATACGCAGTATTTT
>TRBJ2-7|TRBD2|.|TRBV7-8
CASSPTSGRISYEQYF
TGTGCCAGCAGCCCGACTAGCGGGAGAATCTCCTACGAGCAGTACTTC
>TRBJ2-2|.|once|TRBV7-3
CASSRIAENTGELFF
TGTGCCAGCAGCAGGATAGCGGAAAACACCGGGGAGCTGTTTTTT
>TRBJ1-2|TRBD1|.|TRBV7-2
CASSGIQGPDGYTF
TGTGCCAGCAGCGGAATACAGGGGCCGGATGGCTACACCTTC
>TRBJ2-3|.|.|TRBV4-2
CASSQGSRENTQYF
TGTGCCAGCAGCCAAGGATCGCGGGAAAATACGCAGTATTTT
>TRBJ1-2|.|.|TRBV5-6
CASSLGGDGYTF
TGTGCCAGCAGCTTGGGGGGAGACGGCTACACCTTC
>TRBJ2-7|TRBD2|.|TRBV2
CASNSELSGRAYEQYF
TGTGCCAGCAACAGCGAGCTTAGCGGGAGAGCATACGAGCAGTACTTC
>TRBJ2-3|.|once|TRBV9
CASSVETVVGSWADTQYF
TGTGCCAGCAGCGTAGAAACGGTTGTCGGGAGTTGGGCAGATACGCAGTATTTT
>TRBJ2-3|.|.|TRBV27
CASSLLGATDTQYF
TGTGCCAGCAGTTTACTGGGGGCTACAGATACGCAGTATTTT
>TRBJ2-1|TRBD2|.|TRBV19
CASSIVREGLNEQFF
TGTGCCAGTAGTATCGTGCGGGAGGGGTTAAATGAGCAGTTCTTC
>TRBJ2-1|.|once|TRBV6-5
CASSWGGITYNEQFF
TGTGCCAGCAGTTGGGGCGGGATTACCTACAATGAGCAGTTCTTC
>TRBJ1-1|TRBD1|many|TRBV2
CASSEAPGGNTEAFF
TGTGCCAGCAGTGAAGCTCCAGGGGGGAACACTGAAGCTTTCTTT
>TRBJ2-1|TRBD2|few|TRBV5-1
CASSLERLAVPNEQFF
TGCGCCAGCAGCTTAGAGAGACTAGCGGTACCCAATGAGCAGTTCTTC
>TRBJ2-5|.|once|TRBV19
CASSLYSQGGTQYF
TGTGCCAGTAGTCTATACTCGCAGGGGGGGACCCAGTACTTC
>TRBJ1-1|.|.|TRBV28
CASRTTVSNTEAFF
TGTGCCAGCAGGACAACAGTAAGCAACACTGAAGCTTTCTTT
>TRBJ2-3|TRBD2|.|TRBV18
CASSPSRASGNTDTQYF
TGTGCCAGCTCACCATCGCGGGCTAGCGGGAACACAGATACGCAGTATTTT
>TRBJ1-1|.|.|TRBV7-9
CASSLGRGSYTEAFF
TGTGCCAGCAGCTTAGGCCGAGGATCCTACACTGAAGCTTTCTTT
>TRBJ2-3|.|.|TRBV5-6
CASSSVGSPTDTQYF
TGTGCCAGCAGCTCCGTGGGGAGTCCCACAGATACGCAGTATTTT
>TRBJ2-1|.|.|TRBV7-8
CASSLVGSKIYNEQFF
TGTGCCAGCAGCTTAGTTGGCAGTAAAATATACAATGAGCAGTTCTTC
>TRBJ1-2|.|.|TRBV5-1
CASSLHIAGQSPYYGYTF
TGCGCCAGCAGCTTACATATAGCTGGACAGAGCCCCTACTATGGCTACACCTTC
>TRBJ1-5|.|.|TRBV27
CASSLSVGGSQPQHF
TGTGCCAGCAGTTTATCGGTAGGGGGAAGTCAGCCCCAGCATTTT
>TRBJ1-6|.|.|TRBV5-1
CASSPDSSYNSPLHF
TGCGCCAGCAGCCCCGACAGTAGCTATAATTCACCCCTCCACTTT